This T cell receptor beta chain originates from a study of breast tumors, draining lymph nodes, adjacent tissues. TCRdb itself ran the multiplex PCR reads through MiXCR, one entry per CDR3 protein. The table includes 190,000 or so distinct CDR3 sequences, around 33% detected once. Breast cancer patients provided tissue from their axillary draining lymph nodes. There are 14 residues in the CDR3. V was pared by 4 bases and J by 5 bases, with 5 bases of the junction left unmatched. In germline, CDR1 is LGHDT, CDR2 YNNKEL (reference sequence). Study-level findings and limits: Tumor and nontumor repertoires were significantly more similar in luminal-like than in basal-like breast cancer.

This clonotype was seen repeatedly, ten times or more. Its antigen is not known. V gene TRBV3-1 combines with J gene TRBJ2-1, with 7 bases aligning to TRBD1. Sequencing used axillary lymph node tissue. This TCR came from a female donor with breast cancer. Some clones in this sample may be carry-over from other donors' samples. DNA of the CDR3: TGTGCCAGCAGCCCGACAGGGATTAACAATGAGCAGTTCTTC. It encodes CASSPTGINNEQFF.